Given below is one T cell receptor (beta chain) in context. This sample was included in a study of PD-1 blockade in mismatch repair-deficient tumors. Clones were read by immunoSEQ multiplex PCR, and TCRdb kept only the in-frame ones, dropping some. The profile covers tens of thousands of clones, with approximately 90% appearing a single time and around 13% taken by the ten largest. This clonotype was sampled from an adult with mismatch repair-deficient cancer. Sequences were derived from peripheral blood, sampled 52 weeks after starting pembrolizumab.

This CDR3 reads CSASKTSQETQYF. CDR3 DNA: TGCAGCGCCTCCAAGACTAGTCAAGAGACCCAGTACTTC. The chain combines TRBV29-1 with TRBJ2-5; weak D call: TRBD2 (6 bases). In germline, CDR1 is SQVTM, CDR2 ANQGSEA. The V and J ends lost 7 bases and 2 bases respectively, with 14 bases between them. This CDR3 comprises 13 residues. Using reference TRBV29-1 and TRBJ2-5 for the parts outside the CDR3, the full variable domain is SAVISQKPSRDICQRGTSLTIQCQVDSQVTMMFWYRQQPGQSLTLIATANQGSEATYESGFVIDKFPISRPNLTFSTLTVSNMSPEDSSIYLCSASKTSQETQYFGPGTRLLVL.